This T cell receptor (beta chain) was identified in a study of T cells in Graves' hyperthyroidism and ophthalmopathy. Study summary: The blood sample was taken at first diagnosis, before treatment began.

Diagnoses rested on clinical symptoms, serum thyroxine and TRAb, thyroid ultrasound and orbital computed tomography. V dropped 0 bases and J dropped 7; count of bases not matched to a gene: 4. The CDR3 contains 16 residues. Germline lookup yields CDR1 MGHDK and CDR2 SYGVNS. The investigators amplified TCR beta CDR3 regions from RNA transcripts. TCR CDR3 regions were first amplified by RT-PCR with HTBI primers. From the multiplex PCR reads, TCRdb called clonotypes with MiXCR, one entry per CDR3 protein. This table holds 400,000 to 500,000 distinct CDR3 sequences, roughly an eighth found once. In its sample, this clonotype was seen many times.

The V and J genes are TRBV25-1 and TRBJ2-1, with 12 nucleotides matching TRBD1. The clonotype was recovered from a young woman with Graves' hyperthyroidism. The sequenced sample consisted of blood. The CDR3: CASSEYQGQGANEQFF. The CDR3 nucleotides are TGTGCCAGCAGTGAATATCAGGGACAGGGGGCAAATGAGCAGTTCTTC.